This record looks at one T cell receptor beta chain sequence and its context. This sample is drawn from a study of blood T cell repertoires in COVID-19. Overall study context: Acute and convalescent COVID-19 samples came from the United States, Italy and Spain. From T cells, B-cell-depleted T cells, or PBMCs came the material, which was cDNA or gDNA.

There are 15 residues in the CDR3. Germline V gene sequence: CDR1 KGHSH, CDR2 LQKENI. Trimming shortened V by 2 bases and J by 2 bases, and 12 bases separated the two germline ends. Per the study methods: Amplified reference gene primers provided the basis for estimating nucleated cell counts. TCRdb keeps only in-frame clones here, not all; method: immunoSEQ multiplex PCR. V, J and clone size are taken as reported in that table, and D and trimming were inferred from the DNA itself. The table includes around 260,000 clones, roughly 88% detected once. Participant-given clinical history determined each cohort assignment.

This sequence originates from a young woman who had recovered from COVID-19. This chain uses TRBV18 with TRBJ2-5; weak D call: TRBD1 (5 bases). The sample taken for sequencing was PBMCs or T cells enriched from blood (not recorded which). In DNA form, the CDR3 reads TGTGCCAGCTCACCATATAAGGGGCGGCAAGAGACCCAGTACTTC. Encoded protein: CASSPYKGRQETQYF.